A selection of T cell receptor beta chains follows, all from one sample in a study of PD-1 blockade in classical Hodgkin lymphoma. Using immunoSEQ multiplex PCR, the repertoire was profiled, and TCRdb retains in-frame clones only, with some absent. In the table there are about 14,000 clones, around four fifths of which are singletons. The source was peripheral blood mononuclear cells (PBMCs), collected before the second cycle of nivolumab. Source of these receptors: a human donor with classical Hodgkin lymphoma. Both conserved end residues are part of each CDR3. A D gene is named only where the DNA matches it firmly. Some rows have no size entry. The others give once, few or many, or a class for an expanded clone.

d_call,clone_size,v_call,j_call,cdr3_aa,cdr3_nt
.,.,TRBV6-5,TRBJ2-4,CASSYSGVGNIQYF,TGTGCCAGCAGTTACTCGGGCGTGGGAAACATTCAGTACTTC
.,.,TRBV5-6,TRBJ2-5,CASSLVGVGFGETQYF,TGTGCCAGCAGCTTGGTAGGGGTGGGGTTTGGAGAGACCCAGTACTTC
.,.,TRBV2,TRBJ1-6,CASSEAGTRNSPLHF,TGTGCCAGCAGTGAAGCTGGGACGAGGAATTCACCCCTCCACTTT
.,.,TRBV2,TRBJ2-7,CASSEQGLGEQYF,TGTGCCAGCAGTGAGCAGGGGTTGGGCGAGCAGTACTTC
.,.,TRBV10-2,TRBJ2-3,CATKPEGRADTQYF,TGCGCCACCAAACCGGAGGGGCGAGCAGATACGCAGTATTTT
TRBD2,.,TRBV27,TRBJ2-3,CASRVWGLAGRTDTQYF,TGTGCCAGCAGGGTGTGGGGACTAGCGGGGAGAACAGATACGCAGTATTTT
TRBD1,.,TRBV7-2,TRBJ2-7,CASNAGGGNEQYF,TGTGCCAGCAACGCAGGGGGTGGAAACGAGCAGTACTTC
.,.,TRBV5-1,TRBJ1-1,CASRRNTEAFF,TGCGCCAGCAGGCGAAACACTGAAGCTTTCTTT
.,.,TRBV6-1,TRBJ1-1,CASMSGGGEAFF,TGTGCCAGCATGTCCGGGGGAGGTGAAGCTTTCTTT
.,.,TRBV25-1,TRBJ2-1,CASSFGGTEQFF,TGTGCCAGCAGTTTTGGGGGGACGGAGCAGTTCTTC
.,.,TRBV27,TRBJ1-2,CASSPSGHLGYTF,TGTGCCAGCAGTCCCTCAGGACACCTTGGCTACACCTTC
.,.,TRBV6-5,TRBJ1-2,CASRTPGAYGYTF,TGTGCCAGCAGAACACCGGGAGCGTATGGCTACACCTTC
TRBD1,.,TRBV27,TRBJ1-5,CASRTGTGDQPQHF,TGTGCCAGCAGGACCGGGACAGGGGATCAGCCCCAGCATTTT
TRBD2,.,TRBV19,TRBJ2-3,CASSISSGGVGDTQYF,TGTGCCAGTAGTATCTCCAGCGGGGGGGTAGGAGATACGCAGTATTTT
.,.,TRBV14,TRBJ1-6,CASSHRGFNSPLHF,TGTGCCAGCAGCCACAGGGGTTTCAATTCACCCCTCCACTTT
.,.,TRBV10-3,TRBJ1-3,CAIRQADSGNTIYF,TGTGCCATCAGACAGGCCGACTCTGGAAACACCATATATTTT
.,.,TRBV5-4,TRBJ1-1,CASSQGFGAFF,TGTGCCAGCAGCCAGGGTTTCGGAGCTTTCTTT
.,.,TRBV7-8,TRBJ2-7,CASSLLWYDEQYF,TGTGCCAGCAGCTTACTGTGGTACGACGAGCAGTACTTC
.,.,TRBV21-1,TRBJ1-5,CASSKGQGTQPQHF,TGTGCCAGCAGCAAAGGCCAGGGTACGCAGCCCCAGCATTTT
.,.,TRBV5-1,TRBJ1-4,CASSPEGYAATNEKLFF,TGCGCCAGCAGCCCGGAAGGATACGCGGCAACTAATGAAAAACTGTTTTTT
TRBD1,.,TRBV7-2,TRBJ2-7,CASRMTGEMNEQYF,TGTGCCAGCAGGATGACAGGGGAAATGAACGAGCAGTACTTC
.,medium-sized,TRBV28,TRBJ1-1,CASSFLRGDGNTEAFF,TGTGCCAGCAGTTTTCTTAGGGGGGATGGGAACACTGAAGCTTTCTTT
.,.,TRBV6-5,TRBJ2-1,CASSSPGSNEQFF,TGTGCCAGCAGTTCCCCGGGGTCCAATGAGCAGTTCTTC
.,.,TRBV7-9,TRBJ2-2,CASSLEMSTGELFF,TGTGCCAGCAGCTTAGAAATGAGCACCGGGGAGCTGTTTTTT
TRBD2,.,TRBV18,TRBJ2-3,CASSPISLAGSTSTDTQYF,TGTGCCAGCTCACCAATATCACTAGCGGGCTCAACTAGCACAGATACGCAGTATTTT
.,.,TRBV5-1,TRBJ2-7,CASSLDRETYEQYF,TGCGCCAGCAGCTTGGACAGGGAAACCTACGAGCAGTACTTC
TRBD1,.,TRBV6-5,TRBJ1-2,CASRRDGTGINTF,TGTGCCAGCAGAAGGGACGGGACAGGGATCAATACCTTC
.,.,TRBV20-1,TRBJ2-5,CSAVRETQYF,TGCAGTGCTGTGCGAGAGACCCAGTACTTC
.,.,TRBV6-6,TRBJ1-1,CASSWFMNTEAFF,TGTGCCAGCAGTTGGTTTATGAACACTGAAGCTTTCTTT
.,.,TRBV5-5,TRBJ2-7,CASSLPQVGEPYEQYF,TGTGCCAGCAGCCTTCCACAGGTTGGGGAACCCTACGAGCAGTACTTC
.,.,TRBV7-9,TRBJ1-4,CASSLPGLPNEKLFF,TGTGCCAGCAGCCTACCGGGGCTGCCTAATGAAAAACTGTTTTTT
TRBD2,.,TRBV9,TRBJ2-3,CASSVTSGVFTDTQYF,TGTGCCAGCAGCGTAACTAGCGGGGTGTTCACAGATACGCAGTATTTT
.,.,TRBV7-2,TRBJ2-5,CASSLRIETQYF,TGTGCCAGCAGCCTCAGAATAGAGACCCAGTACTTC
.,.,TRBV2,TRBJ2-3,CASREGASDTQYF,TGTGCCAGCAGGGAGGGGGCATCAGATACGCAGTATTTT
.,.,TRBV19,TRBJ2-5,CASSGFQETQYF,TGTGCCAGTAGCGGATTTCAAGAGACCCAGTACTTC
.,.,TRBV10-3,TRBJ2-3,CAISDGSPSTDTQYF,TGTGCCATCAGTGACGGCAGTCCTAGCACAGATACGCAGTATTTT
.,.,TRBV18,TRBJ1-2,CASSPGVLNYGYTF,TGTGCCAGCTCACCAGGGGTTCTGAACTATGGCTACACCTTC
TRBD2,.,TRBV27,TRBJ2-7,CASSTAGGSYEQYF,TGTGCCAGCAGTACGGCGGGAGGGTCCTACGAGCAGTACTTC
.,.,TRBV5-1,TRBJ2-5,CASSWDPGKETQYF,TGCGCCAGCAGCTGGGATCCGGGGAAAGAGACCCAGTACTTC
TRBD1,.,TRBV5-1,TRBJ1-1,CASLRGPDTEAFF,TGCGCCAGCCTCAGGGGGCCGGACACTGAAGCTTTCTTT
TRBD1,few,TRBV6-1,TRBJ2-7,CASSEFGTGGYEQYF,TGTGCCAGCAGTGAATTCGGGACAGGGGGGTACGAGCAGTACTTC
TRBD2,.,TRBV27,TRBJ2-3,CASSHPKRGKDTQYF,TGTGCCAGCAGTCACCCAAAGCGGGGGAAGGATACGCAGTATTTT
.,.,TRBV6-5,TRBJ2-2,CASGRDNTGELFF,TGTGCCAGCGGCAGGGATAACACCGGGGAGCTGTTTTTT
.,once,TRBV2,TRBJ1-1,CASSEREQTYTEAFF,TGTGCCAGCAGTGAGAGGGAACAGACGTACACTGAAGCTTTCTTT
TRBD2,.,TRBV10-3,TRBJ2-1,CAIEAGTSDNEQFF,TGTGCCATCGAAGCGGGGACTTCCGACAATGAGCAGTTCTTC